The 7 T cell receptor beta chains below all came from one sample that was sequenced in a study of T-cell memory formation after mild COVID-19. TCRdb re-analysed the 5' RACE reads in MiXCR, keeping a single row per CDR3 protein. The data contain roughly 510,000 distinct CDR3 sequences, roughly 17% of them seen just once; the ten biggest clones take up about 7.5%. Sample: PBMCs or a T cell subset sorted from them (not recorded which). The receptor source for this set is an adult woman who had mild COVID-19 (a few samples of this study predate the infection). Cell type and time point are not known.

This clonotype was detected only a few times. This sequence joins TRBV5-1 and TRBJ2-5; TRBD1 agrees at 9 bases. The CDR3 spans 15 residues. V dropped 4 bases and J dropped 3; count of bases not matched to a gene: 7. Germline lookup yields CDR1 SGHRS and CDR2 YFSETQ. The CDR3 loop is CASSAGTGWKETQYF. CDR3 bases: TGCGCCAGCAGCGCCGGGACAGGGTGGAAAGAGACCCAGTACTTC.

This clonotype turned up a few times. This chain connects TRBV20-1 to TRBJ1-2; 7 bases line up with TRBD1. The CDR3 is 15 amino acids. Germline CDR1 reads DFQATT; CDR2 reads SNEGSKA (reference sequence). With 1 base clipped from V and 3 bases from J, the junction kept 8 bases outside the gene matches. The CDR3 DNA sequence: TGCAGTGCTAGAGCCCGGCAGGGGGGCGACTATGGCTACACCTTC. It translates to CSARARQGGDYGYTF.

This clonotype was observed a handful of times. The CDR3 loop is CATSRDRTGSGELFF. DNA of the CDR3: TGTGCCACCAGCAGAGACCGGACGGGAAGCGGGGAGCTGTTTTTT. This chain connects TRBV15 to TRBJ2-2; D may be TRBD2 (5 bases). The CDR3 covers 15 residues. V dropped 0 bases and J dropped 7 bases, with 12 bases sitting between them. Per germline, CDR1 LNHNV and CDR2 YYDKDF (reference sequence).

Ten or more counts support this clonotype. This chain uses TRBV7-9 with TRBJ2-1, with D hard to call. There are 17 residues in the CDR3. V shed 0 bases and J shed 4 bases, with 16 bases lying between them. CDR1 and CDR2 (germline): SEHNR, FQNEAQ (reference sequence). CDR3: CASSLALTQPKYNEQFF. The CDR3 bases are TGTGCCAGCAGCTTAGCGCTGACGCAGCCTAAGTACAATGAGCAGTTCTTC.

The V and J genes are TRBV11-2 and TRBJ2-1, with TRBD2 matching over 13 bases. The ends lost 0 bases at V and 2 bases at J; junction bases unmatched: 4. Looked up from germline, CDR1 is SGHAT and CDR2 is FQNNGV. The CDR3 has 18 residues. CDR3 loop: CASSLDGLAGVPYNEQFF. The CDR3 DNA follows: TGTGCCAGCAGCTTAGACGGACTAGCGGGAGTCCCCTACAATGAGCAGTTCTTC.

This clonotype was observed a few times. The chain uses TRBV3-1 and TRBJ2-7; D remains unclear. CDR3 length equals 15 residues. CDR1 is LGHDT, CDR2 YNNKEL, per germline (reference sequence). Trimming took off 0 bases at V and 7 bases at J, with 16 bases between the two ends. The CDR3 sequence is CASSQDLAVVKEQYF. The CDR3 bases are TGTGCCAGCAGCCAAGATCTCGCGGTAGTGAAAGAGCAGTACTTC.

This clonotype occurred many times. The CDR3 coding sequence is TGTGCCACCAGTGATGAGGGTCATGCTGGAAACACCATATATTTT. The encoded protein is CATSDEGHAGNTIYF. The chain carries TRBV24-1 and TRBJ1-3, with no clear D. Between the trimmed V and J ends, which lost 3 bases and 2 bases, there was a span of 10 bases. This CDR3 is built from 15 residues. Germline assignment: CDR1 KGHDR and CDR2 SFDVKD.